The sample holds one count of the clone carrying this TCR beta chain. Antigen specificity is unknown. Trimming took off 1 base at V and 0 bases at J, with 14 bases between the two ends. Germline loops: CDR1 SNHLY, CDR2 FYNNEI. This CDR3 has 17 residues. This entry comes from a study of OX40 agonist ivuxolimab in advanced cancers. General study findings and limits: Low normalized T-cell clonal expansion was additionally recorded for some nonresponders. Expanded clones belonging to CD8+ T cells outnumbered, on average, those of CD4+.

Sequencing used immunoSEQ multiplex PCR; TCRdb keeps in-frame clones, though not all of them. The data contain about 35,000 clones, about nine tenths of them singletons. V gene TRBV2 combines with J gene TRBJ2-3; D possibly corresponds to TRBD2 (6 bases). This specimen consisted of CD4+ or CD8+ T cells sorted from blood, obtained in a trial of the OX40 agonist ivuxolimab. This TCR came from an adult with an advanced solid tumor such as melanoma, head and neck, liver or kidney cancer. The CDR3, as DNA: TGTGCCAGCAGTGAAGGTGTAGCGGAATCTAGCACAGATACGCAGTATTTT. The encoded protein is CASSEGVAESSTDTQYF. Together with reference TRBV2 and TRBJ2-3, the CDR3 gives the full variable domain: EPEVTQTPSHQVTQMGQEVILRCVPISNHLYFYWYRQILGQKVEFLVSFYNNEISEKSEIFDDQFSVERPDGSNFTLKIRSTKLEDSAMYFCASSEGVAESSTDTQYFGPGTRLTVL.